These T cell receptor beta chains were read from a single sample in a study of identical twins. TCRdb reprocessed the 5' RACE reads via MiXCR and lists one record per CDR3 protein. The sample has 450,000 or so distinct CDR3 sequences, 14% seen once. The sample was also linked to a second study, of yellow fever vaccine responses in identical twins.

Sequenced input: CD4+ T cells sorted from blood. Receptors were obtained from a woman between 18 and 30 years old in good health. Each CDR3 is given without its conserved first and last residue. A D gene is named only where the DNA matches it firmly.

cdr3_aa v_call d_call j_call
SASGTSGSTDTQY TRBV20-1 TRBD2 TRBJ2-3
ASSLGEGTNLNEQF TRBV11-3 TRBD2 TRBJ2-1
SAVLSGGAHNEQF TRBV20-1 TRBD2 TRBJ2-1
ASSQEGAGAYEQY TRBV4-1 TRBD2 TRBJ2-7
SARVGGPKNEQF TRBV20-1 TRBD2 TRBJ2-1
SARERLGGVETQY TRBV20-1 TRBD2 TRBJ2-5
ASSLVRGGTYNEQF TRBV7-2 TRBD2 TRBJ2-1
ATRRGSVNIQY TRBV15 - TRBJ2-4
ASSLRGTGVLSGANVLT TRBV11-2 TRBD1 TRBJ2-6
ASSLTHSGIVQY TRBV28 - TRBJ2-7
ATSPGQKTYEQY TRBV10-3 - TRBJ2-7
ASSEAGGIVNEQF TRBV2 - TRBJ2-1
ASSLVPRNEAF TRBV7-9 - TRBJ1-1
SASQGQETQY TRBV20-1 - TRBJ2-5
SARDTSGGYEQY TRBV20-1 TRBD2 TRBJ2-7
ASSLDTLKPQH TRBV7-6 - TRBJ1-5
ASSTNMGTQY TRBV19 - TRBJ2-3
ASSFTDYGYT TRBV7-9 - TRBJ1-2
ATSVVSDTQY TRBV15 - TRBJ2-3
ASSPRGGPNYGYT TRBV5-1 - TRBJ1-2
ASSLEDLYGYT TRBV28 - TRBJ1-2
SAYTGRAVGAQY TRBV20-1 TRBD2 TRBJ2-3
SGGTGEETQY TRBV29-1 TRBD1 TRBJ2-5
ASSYPREGITGELF TRBV6-5 - TRBJ2-2
ASGLGSLGFTYEQF TRBV7-9 - TRBJ2-1
ASSLVWGFGNEQF TRBV7-2 - TRBJ2-1
SVNLGLRLAADTQY TRBV29-1 TRBD2 TRBJ2-3